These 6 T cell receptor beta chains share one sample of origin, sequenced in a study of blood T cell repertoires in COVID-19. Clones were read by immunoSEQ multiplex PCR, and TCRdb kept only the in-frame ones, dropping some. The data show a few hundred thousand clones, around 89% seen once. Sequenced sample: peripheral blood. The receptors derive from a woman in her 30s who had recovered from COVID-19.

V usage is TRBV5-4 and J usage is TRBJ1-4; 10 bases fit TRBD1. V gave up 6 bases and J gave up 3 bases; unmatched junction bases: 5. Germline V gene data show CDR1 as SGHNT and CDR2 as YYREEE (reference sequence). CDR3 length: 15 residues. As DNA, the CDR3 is TGTGCCAGCACCGCGACAGGGGGCCCTAATGAAAAACTGTTTTTT. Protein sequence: CASTATGGPNEKLFF.

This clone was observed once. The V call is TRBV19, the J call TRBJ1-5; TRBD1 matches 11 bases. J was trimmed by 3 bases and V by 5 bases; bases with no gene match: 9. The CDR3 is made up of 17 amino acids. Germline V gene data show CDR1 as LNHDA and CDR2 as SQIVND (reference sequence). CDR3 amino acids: CASSPIGTGGSNQPQHF. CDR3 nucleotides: TGTGCCAGTAGTCCTATTGGGACAGGGGGATCCAATCAGCCCCAGCATTTT.

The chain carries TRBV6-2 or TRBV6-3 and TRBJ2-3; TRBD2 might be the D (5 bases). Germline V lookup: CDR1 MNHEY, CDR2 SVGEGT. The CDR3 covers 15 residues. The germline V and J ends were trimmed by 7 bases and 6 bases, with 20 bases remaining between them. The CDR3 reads CASTPPRAPRDTQYF. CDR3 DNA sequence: TGTGCCAGCACCCCCCCGAGGGCCCCCCGCGATACGCAGTATTTT.

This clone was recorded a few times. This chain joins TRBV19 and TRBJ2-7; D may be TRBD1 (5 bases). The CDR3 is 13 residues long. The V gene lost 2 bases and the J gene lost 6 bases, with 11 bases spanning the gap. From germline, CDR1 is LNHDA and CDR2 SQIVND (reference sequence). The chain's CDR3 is CASSISKGREQYF. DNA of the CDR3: TGTGCCAGTAGTATATCGAAGGGGCGCGAGCAGTACTTC.

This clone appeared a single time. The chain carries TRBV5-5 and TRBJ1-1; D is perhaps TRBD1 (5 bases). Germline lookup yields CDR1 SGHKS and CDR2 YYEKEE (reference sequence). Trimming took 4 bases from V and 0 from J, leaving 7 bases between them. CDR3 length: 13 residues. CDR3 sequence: CASSATVNTEAFF. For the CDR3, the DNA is TGTGCCAGCAGCGCGACAGTGAACACTGAAGCTTTCTTT.

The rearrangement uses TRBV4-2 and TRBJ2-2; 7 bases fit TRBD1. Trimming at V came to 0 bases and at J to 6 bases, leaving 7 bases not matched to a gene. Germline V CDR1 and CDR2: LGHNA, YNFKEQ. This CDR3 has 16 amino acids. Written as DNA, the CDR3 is TGTGCCAGCAGCCAAGAAGGTACAGGGGTTGCCGGGGAGCTGTTTTTT. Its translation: CASSQEGTGVAGELFF.